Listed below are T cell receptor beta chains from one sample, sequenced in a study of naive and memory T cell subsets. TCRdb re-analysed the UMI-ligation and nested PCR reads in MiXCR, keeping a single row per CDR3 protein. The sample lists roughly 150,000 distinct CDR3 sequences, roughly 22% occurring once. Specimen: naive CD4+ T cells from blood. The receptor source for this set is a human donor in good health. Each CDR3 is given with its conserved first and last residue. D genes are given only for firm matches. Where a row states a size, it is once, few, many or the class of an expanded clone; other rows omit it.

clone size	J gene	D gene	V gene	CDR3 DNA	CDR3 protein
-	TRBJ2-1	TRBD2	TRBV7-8	TGTGCCAGCAGCTTAATAGGACTAGCGGACAATGAGCAGTTCTTC	CASSLIGLADNEQFF
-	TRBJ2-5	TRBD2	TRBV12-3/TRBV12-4	TGTGCCAGCAGTTTAGGCACTAGCGGGGTAAAAAAGACCCAGTACTTC	CASSLGTSGVKKTQYF
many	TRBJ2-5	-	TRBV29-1	TGCAGCGTTGTCTGGGACGTCCAGGGGGAGACCCAGTACTTC	CSVVWDVQGETQYF
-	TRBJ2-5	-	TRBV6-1	TGTGCCAGCAGTGTCCAGGGTTGGGGAGAGACCCAGTACTTC	CASSVQGWGETQYF
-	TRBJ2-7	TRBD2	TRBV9	TGTGCCAGCAGCGTAGAAGCGGGGTACTACGAGCAGTACTTC	CASSVEAGYYEQYF
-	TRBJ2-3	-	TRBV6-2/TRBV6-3	TGTGCCAGCGGGAGGATCAAAGATACGCAGTATTTT	CASGRIKDTQYF
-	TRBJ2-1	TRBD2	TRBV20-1	TGCAGTGCTAGAGATCCGCTGACTAGCGGGAGAAAGACTGAGCAGTTCTTC	CSARDPLTSGRKTEQFF
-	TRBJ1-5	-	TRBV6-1	TGTGCCAGCAGAAACACGGTGTCGCGGGGAGGCAATCAGCCCCAGCAATTT	CASRNTVSRGGNQPQQF
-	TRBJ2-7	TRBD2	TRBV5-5	TGTGCCAGCAGCTTGGAAGGGATTGGCGGGAGAGGCGAGCAGTACTTC	CASSLEGIGGRGEQYF
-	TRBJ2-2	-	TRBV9	TGTGCCAGCAGCGTACCCCGTAACAATACAGGGAACACCGGGGAGCTGTTTTTT	CASSVPRNNTGNTGELFF
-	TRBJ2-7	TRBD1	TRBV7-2	TGTGCCAGCAGCCCCCATCCAGAATCGACAGGGTCCCGCGAGCAGTACTTC	CASSPHPESTGSREQYF
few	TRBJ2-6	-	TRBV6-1	TGTGCCAGCAGTGTCCGGACTGTAGGCTCTGGGGCCAACGTCCTGACTTTC	CASSVRTVGSGANVLTF
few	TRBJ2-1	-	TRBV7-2	TGTGCCAGCAGCCCGCGGGACGGAAGATACAATGAGCAGTTCTTC	CASSPRDGRYNEQFF
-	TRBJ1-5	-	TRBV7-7	TGTGCTAGCAGCTTCACCCGGGAGTATTATCAGCCCCAGCATTTT	CASSFTREYYQPQHF
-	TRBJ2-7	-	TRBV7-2	TGTGCCAGCAGCTTAGATGGGCTAGTCTACGAGCAGTACTTC	CASSLDGLVYEQYF
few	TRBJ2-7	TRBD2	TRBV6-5	TGTGCCAGCAGTTACTCGACCGGTAGCGGGCTTTACGAGCAGTACTTC	CASSYSTGSGLYEQYF
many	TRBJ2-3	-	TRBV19	TGTGCCAGTAGTATGCAAGCCCACACAGATACGCAGTATTTT	CASSMQAHTDTQYF
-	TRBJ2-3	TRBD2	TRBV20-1	TGCAGTGCTAGCCGACTAGCGGGACATGGAACAGATACGCAGTATTTT	CSASRLAGHGTDTQYF
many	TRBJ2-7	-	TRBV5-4	TGTGCCAGCAGCTTGGCTGGGACTTCCATCCACGAGCAGTACTTC	CASSLAGTSIHEQYF
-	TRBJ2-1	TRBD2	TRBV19	TGTGCCAGTAGTATACCAGCGGGGTCAGGGCAGTTCTTC	CASSIPAGSGQFF
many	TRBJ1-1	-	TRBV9	TGTGCCAGCAGCGTAGCAGGGGCCAACACTGAAGCTTTCTTT	CASSVAGANTEAFF
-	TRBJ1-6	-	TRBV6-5	TGTGCCAGCAGTTACGCTCCAACTAGGGCCTTACCCTTTTATAATTCACCCCTCCACTTT	CASSYAPTRALPFYNSPLHF
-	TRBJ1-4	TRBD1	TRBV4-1	TGCGCCAGCAGCCAGACAGGGGGTGAAAAACTGTTTTTT	CASSQTGGEKLFF
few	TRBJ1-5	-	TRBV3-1	TGTGCCAGCAGCCACGGGACACCGCAGCCCCAGCATTTT	CASSHGTPQPQHF
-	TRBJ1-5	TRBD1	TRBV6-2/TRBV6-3	TGTGCCAGCACCCTCACAGGGGTAAGGGGGAGCAATCAGCCCCAGCATTTT	CASTLTGVRGSNQPQHF
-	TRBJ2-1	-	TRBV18	TGTGCCAGCTCACCCCAATGGGACCATGAGCAGTTCTTC	CASSPQWDHEQFF
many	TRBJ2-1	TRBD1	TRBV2	TGTGCCAGCAGTGTGGACAGGGGTGGTGATGAGCAGTTCTTC	CASSVDRGGDEQFF
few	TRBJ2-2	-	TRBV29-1	TGCAGCGTTGAGGTCCCCCAGTCCCCCGGGGAGCTGTTTTTT	CSVEVPQSPGELFF
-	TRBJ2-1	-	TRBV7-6	TGTGCCAGCAGCACCCCCGGGCTACCCTACAATGAGCAGTTCTTC	CASSTPGLPYNEQFF
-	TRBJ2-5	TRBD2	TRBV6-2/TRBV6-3	TGTGCCAGCAGACCCACTAGCGCACAAGAGACCCAGTACTTC	CASRPTSAQETQYF
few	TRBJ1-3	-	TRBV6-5	TGTGCCAGCAGTTACTCGCAGGAGGCAGCGATGGGAAACACCATATATTTT	CASSYSQEAAMGNTIYF
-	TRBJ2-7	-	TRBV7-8	TGTGCCAGCAGCCGTAAACTTGGGCCCTCCTACGAGCAGTACTTC	CASSRKLGPSYEQYF
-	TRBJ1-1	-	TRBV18	TGTGCCAGCTCACCACGGGGGCCTAACATTGGAAGCTTTTTCTTT	CASSPRGPNIGSFFF
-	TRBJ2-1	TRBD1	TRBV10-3	TGTGCCATCAGCCAGGGACAGGGAGTACGGGAGCAGTTCTTC	CAISQGQGVREQFF
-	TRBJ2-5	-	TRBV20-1	TGCAGTGTCCCGGGGGCCATGGAAGAGACCCAGTACTTC	CSVPGAMEETQYF
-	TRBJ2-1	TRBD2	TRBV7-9	TGTGCCAGCAGACGAGCTAGCGGGCAATACAATGAGCAGTTCTTC	CASRRASGQYNEQFF
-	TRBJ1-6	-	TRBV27	TGTGCCAGCACCAAAAACTCGAGGAGGGCCTATAATTCACCCCTCCACTTT	CASTKNSRRAYNSPLHF
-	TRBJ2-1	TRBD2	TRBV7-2	TGTGCCAGCAGCTTCACCTCCCTGTGGGCGGGAGGGCCGAATGAGCAGTTCTTC	CASSFTSLWAGGPNEQFF
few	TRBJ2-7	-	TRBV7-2	TGTGCCAGCAGCCCTGAGAGACACGAGCAGTACTTC	CASSPERHEQYF
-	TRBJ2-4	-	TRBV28	TGTGCCAGCAGCCCCCACGGGGCGGGCACCAAAAACATTCAGTACTTC	CASSPHGAGTKNIQYF
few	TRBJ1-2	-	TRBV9	TGTGCCAGCAGCTCCAGACGCAATACTAACTATGGCTACACCTTC	CASSSRRNTNYGYTF
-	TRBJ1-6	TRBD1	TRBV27	TGTGCCAGCAGACTGACAGGGGGCGTCAATTCACCCCTCCACTTT	CASRLTGGVNSPLHF
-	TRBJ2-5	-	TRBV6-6	TGTGCCAGCAGTTACTACACCAGCGCGCAAGAGACCCAGTACTTC	CASSYYTSAQETQYF
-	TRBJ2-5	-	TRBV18	TGTGCCAGCTCGCCCCGGGAAGGTAACAACCAAGAGACCCAGTACTTC	CASSPREGNNQETQYF
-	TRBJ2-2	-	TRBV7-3	TGTGCCAGCAGCTTAATTACGGGAAACACCGGGGAGCTGTTTTTT	CASSLITGNTGELFF
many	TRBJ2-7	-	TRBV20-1	TGCAGTGCTAGAGCCAGAAGACAGGCTATGGAGCAGTACTTC	CSARARRQAMEQYF
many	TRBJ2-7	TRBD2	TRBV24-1	TGTGCCACCAGTCCCGGGACTAGCGGGTTGTCCTACGAGCAGTACTTC	CATSPGTSGLSYEQYF
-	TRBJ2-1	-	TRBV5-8	TGTGCCAGCAGCCCTCGGACTATCTACAATGAGCAGTTCTTC	CASSPRTIYNEQFF
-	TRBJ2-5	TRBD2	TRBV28	TGTGCCAGCAGTGTCGGACTAGCGGGAACGAAGACCCAGTACTTC	CASSVGLAGTKTQYF
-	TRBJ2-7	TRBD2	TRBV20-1	TGCAGTGCTAGAGGGTCTAGCGGGAACTCCTACGAGCAGTACTTC	CSARGSSGNSYEQYF
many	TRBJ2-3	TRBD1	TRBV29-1	TGCAGCGTTGGCAGGGGGTCAGATACGCAGTATTTT	CSVGRGSDTQYF
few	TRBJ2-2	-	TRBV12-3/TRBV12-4	TGTGCCAGCAGTAATATGAGGACCGGGGAGCTGTTTTTT	CASSNMRTGELFF
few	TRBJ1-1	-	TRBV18	TGTGCCAGCTCACCAGGGTTGAACACTGAAGCTTTCTTT	CASSPGLNTEAFF
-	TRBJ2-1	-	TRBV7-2	TGTGCCAGCAGCTCATACGGGCGCCAGAATGAGCAGTTCTTC	CASSSYGRQNEQFF
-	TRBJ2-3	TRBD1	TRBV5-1	TGCGCCAGCAGCTTTGGGAATACAGGGGGCGAGGTCGGGAAGCAGTATTTT	CASSFGNTGGEVGKQYF
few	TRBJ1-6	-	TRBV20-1	TGCAGTGCTCTGAACAGGGAAACGATGGGTAGTCCAAGGAGTTCACCCCTCCACTTT	CSALNRETMGSPRSSPLHF
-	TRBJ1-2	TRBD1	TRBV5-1	TGCGCCAGCAGCCTGGGACAGGCCCTCGACGGCTACACCTTC	CASSLGQALDGYTF
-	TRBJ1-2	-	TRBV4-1	TGCGCCAGCAGCCAAAGCGGAGGCAGCGCTAACTATGGCTACACCTTC	CASSQSGGSANYGYTF
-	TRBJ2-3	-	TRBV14	TGTGCCAGCAGCCGGGGGAGCGGGTTATATACGCAGTATTTT	CASSRGSGLYTQYF
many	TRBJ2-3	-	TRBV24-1	TGTGCCACCAGTCATCCGAGGACAGGGAGGGCAGATACGCAGTATTTT	CATSHPRTGRADTQYF